This TCR beta chain was captured by sequencing in a study of blood T cell repertoires in COVID-19. The CDR3 is 14 amino acids. From germline, CDR1 is SQVTM and CDR2 ANQGSEA. Trimming took 6 bases from V and 7 from J; bases not matched to a gene: 9. Source study methods: Nucleated cell number was recorded as an estimate derived from reference gene primer amplification. Method: immunoSEQ multiplex PCR; TCRdb's copy keeps in-frame clones and lacks some. That table furnishes V, J and clone size, whereas the DNA furnished D and trimming. Found here are fewer than 350,000 clones, approximately 81% of them singletons; the top ten hold 2.5% to 3%. A few counts support this clone.

This clonotype was sampled from a woman aged 60-75 years with active or convalescent COVID-19. The V call is TRBV29-1, the J call TRBJ1-6; 7 bases are shared with TRBD1. Sequenced: peripheral blood. The DNA of the CDR3 is TGCAGCGTCGCTACAGGGGTTCAAAATTCACCCCTCCACTTT. Translating it yields CSVATGVQNSPLHF. Supplemented by reference TRBV29-1 and TRBJ1-6, the full variable domain reads SAVISQKPSRDICQRGTSLTIQCQVDSQVTMMFWYRQQPGQSLTLIATANQGSEATYESGFVIDKFPISRPNLTFSTLTVSNMSPEDSSIYLCSVATGVQNSPLHFGNGTRLTVT.